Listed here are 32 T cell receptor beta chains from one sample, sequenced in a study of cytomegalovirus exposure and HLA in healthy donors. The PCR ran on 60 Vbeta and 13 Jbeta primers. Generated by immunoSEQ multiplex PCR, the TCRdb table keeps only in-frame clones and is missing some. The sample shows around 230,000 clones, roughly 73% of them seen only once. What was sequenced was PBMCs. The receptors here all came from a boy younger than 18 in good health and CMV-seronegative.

The CDR3 loop is CASSLGGAGGFGYTF. The CDR3, as DNA: TGTGCCAGCAGCTTAGGAGGGGCAGGGGGCTTTGGCTACACCTTC. The chain links TRBV7-2 to TRBJ1-2, with TRBD1 matching over 8 bases. Germline CDR1 is SGHTA and CDR2 is FQGNSA. Trimming cost V 1 base and J 7 bases; bases outside gene matches: 8. The CDR3 contains 15 residues.

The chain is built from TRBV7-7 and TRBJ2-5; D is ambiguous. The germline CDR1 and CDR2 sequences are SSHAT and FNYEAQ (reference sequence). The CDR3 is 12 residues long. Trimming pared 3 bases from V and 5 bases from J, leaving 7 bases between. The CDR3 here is CASSLNGETQYF. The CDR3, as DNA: TGTGCCAGCAGCTTGAACGGGGAGACCCAGTACTTC.

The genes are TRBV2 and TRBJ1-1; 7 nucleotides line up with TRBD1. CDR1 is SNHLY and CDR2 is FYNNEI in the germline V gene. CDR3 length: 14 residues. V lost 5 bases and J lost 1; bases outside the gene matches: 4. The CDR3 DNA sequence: TGTGCCAGCAGTCCCCGACAGGGGAACACTGAAGCTTTCTTT. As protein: CASSPRQGNTEAFF.

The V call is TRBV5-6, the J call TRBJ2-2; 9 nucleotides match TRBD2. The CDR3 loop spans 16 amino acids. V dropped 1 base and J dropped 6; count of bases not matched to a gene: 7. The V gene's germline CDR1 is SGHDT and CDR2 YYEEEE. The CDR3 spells CASSLILREGPGELFF. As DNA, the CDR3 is TGTGCCAGCAGCTTGATTCTGCGGGAGGGCCCCGGGGAGCTGTTTTTT.

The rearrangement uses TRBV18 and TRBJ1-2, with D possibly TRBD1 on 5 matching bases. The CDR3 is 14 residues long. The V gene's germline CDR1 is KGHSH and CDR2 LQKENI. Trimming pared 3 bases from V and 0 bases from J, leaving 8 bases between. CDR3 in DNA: TGTGCCAGCTCACCGACAGCAGCTAACTATGGCTACACCTTC. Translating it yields CASSPTAANYGYTF.

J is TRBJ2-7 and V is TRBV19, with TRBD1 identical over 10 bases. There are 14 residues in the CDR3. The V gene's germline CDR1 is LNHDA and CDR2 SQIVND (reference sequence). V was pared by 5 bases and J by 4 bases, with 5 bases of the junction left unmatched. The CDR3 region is CASSAGQGLYEQYF. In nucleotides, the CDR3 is TGTGCCAGTAGTGCGGGACAGGGGCTGTACGAGCAGTACTTC.

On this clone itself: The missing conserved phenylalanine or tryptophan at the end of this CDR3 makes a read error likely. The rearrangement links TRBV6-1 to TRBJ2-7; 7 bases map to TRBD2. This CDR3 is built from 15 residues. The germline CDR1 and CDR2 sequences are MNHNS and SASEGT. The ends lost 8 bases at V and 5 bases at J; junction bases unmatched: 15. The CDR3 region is CASPGAGRPANEQYS. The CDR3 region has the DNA TGTGCCAGCCCAGGAGCGGGACGGCCAGCTAACGAGCAGTACTCC.

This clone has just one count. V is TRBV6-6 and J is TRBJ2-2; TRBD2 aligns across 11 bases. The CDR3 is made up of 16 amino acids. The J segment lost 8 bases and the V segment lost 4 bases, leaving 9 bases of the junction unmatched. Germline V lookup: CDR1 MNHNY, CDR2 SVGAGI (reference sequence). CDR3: CASSSGLAEAMGELFF. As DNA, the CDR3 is TGTGCCAGCAGTTCGGGACTAGCGGAGGCGATGGGGGAGCTGTTTTTT.

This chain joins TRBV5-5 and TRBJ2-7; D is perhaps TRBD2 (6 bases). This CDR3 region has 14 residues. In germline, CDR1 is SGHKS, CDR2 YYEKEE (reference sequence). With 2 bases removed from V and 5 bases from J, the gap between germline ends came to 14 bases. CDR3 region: CASSFQRRGDEQYF. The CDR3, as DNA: TGTGCCAGCAGCTTCCAAAGGAGGGGCGACGAGCAGTACTTC.

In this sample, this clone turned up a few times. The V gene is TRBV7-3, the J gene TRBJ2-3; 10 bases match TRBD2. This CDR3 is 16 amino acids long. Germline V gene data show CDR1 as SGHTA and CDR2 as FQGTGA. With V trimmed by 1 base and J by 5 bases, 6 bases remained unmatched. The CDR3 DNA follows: TGTGCCAGCAGCTTAAGTTTGGGACTAGCGCAAGATACGCAGTATTTT. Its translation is CASSLSLGLAQDTQYF.

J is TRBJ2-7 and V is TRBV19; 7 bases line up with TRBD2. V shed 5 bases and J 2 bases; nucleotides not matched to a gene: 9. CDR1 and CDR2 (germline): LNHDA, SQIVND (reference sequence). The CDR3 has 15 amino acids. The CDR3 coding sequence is TGTGCCAGTAGTCCCCGCGGACTAGTCCCCTACGAGCAGTACTTC. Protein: CASSPRGLVPYEQYF.

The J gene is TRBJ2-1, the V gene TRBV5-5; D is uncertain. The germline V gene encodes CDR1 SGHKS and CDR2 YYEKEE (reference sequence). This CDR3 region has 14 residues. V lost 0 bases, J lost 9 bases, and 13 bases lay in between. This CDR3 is CASSLAVTESEQFF. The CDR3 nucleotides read TGTGCCAGCAGCTTGGCGGTAACAGAAAGTGAGCAGTTCTTC. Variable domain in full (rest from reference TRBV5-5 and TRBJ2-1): DAGVTQSPTHLIKTRGQQVTLRCSPISGHKSVSWYQQVLGQGPQFIFQYYEKEERGRGNFPDRFSARQFPNYSSELNVNALLLGDSALYLCASSLAVTESEQFFGPGTRLTVL.

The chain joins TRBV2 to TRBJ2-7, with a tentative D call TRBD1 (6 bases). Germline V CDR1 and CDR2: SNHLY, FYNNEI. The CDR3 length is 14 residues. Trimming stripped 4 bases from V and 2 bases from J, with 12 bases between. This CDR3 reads CASSVTGVPYEQYF. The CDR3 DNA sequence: TGTGCCAGCAGTGTGACAGGCGTACCCTACGAGCAGTACTTC.

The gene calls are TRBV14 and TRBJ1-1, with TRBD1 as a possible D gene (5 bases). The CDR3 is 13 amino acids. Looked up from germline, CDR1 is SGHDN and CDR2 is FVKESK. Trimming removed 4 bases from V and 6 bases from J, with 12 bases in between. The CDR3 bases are TGTGCCAGCAGCCGTGGGGCGATGGCTGAAGCTTTCTTT. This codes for CASSRGAMAEAFF.

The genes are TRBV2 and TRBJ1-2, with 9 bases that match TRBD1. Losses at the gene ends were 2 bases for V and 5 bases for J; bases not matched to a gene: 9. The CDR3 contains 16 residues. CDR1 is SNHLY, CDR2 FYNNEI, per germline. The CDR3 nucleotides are TGTGCCAGCAGTGAACCCCGGACAGGGGTGGGTTATGGCTACACCTTC. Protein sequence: CASSEPRTGVGYGYTF.

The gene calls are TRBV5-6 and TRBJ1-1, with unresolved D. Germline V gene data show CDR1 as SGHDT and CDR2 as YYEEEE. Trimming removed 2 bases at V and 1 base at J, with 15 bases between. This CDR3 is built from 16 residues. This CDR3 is CASSLVHRGENTEAFF. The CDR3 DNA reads TGTGCCAGCAGCTTAGTTCACCGGGGAGAGAACACTGAAGCTTTCTTT. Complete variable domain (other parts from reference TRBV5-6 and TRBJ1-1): DAGVTQSPTHLIKTRGQQVTLRCSPKSGHDTVSWYQQALGQGPQFIFQYYEEEERQRGNFPDRFSGHQFPNYSSELNVNALLLGDSALYLCASSLVHRGENTEAFFGQGTRLTVV.

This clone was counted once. The CDR3 here is CASSFAGVETQYF. Here the CDR3 DNA reads TGTGCCAGCAGCTTTGCGGGAGTCGAGACCCAGTACTTC. This chain joins TRBV7-6 and TRBJ2-5, with 7 bases lining up with TRBD2. This CDR3 has 13 amino acids. V trimming: 3 bases; J trimming: 5 bases; junction bases outside the gene matches: 3. Germline V gives CDR1 SGHVS, CDR2 FNYEAQ. Looking up the rest from reference TRBV7-6 and TRBJ2-5 gives the full variable domain: GAGVSQSPRYKVTKRGQDVALRCDPISGHVSLYWYRQALGQGPEFLTYFNYEAQQDKSGLPNDRFSAERPEGSISTLTIQRTEQRDSAMYRCASSFAGVETQYFGPGTRLLVL.

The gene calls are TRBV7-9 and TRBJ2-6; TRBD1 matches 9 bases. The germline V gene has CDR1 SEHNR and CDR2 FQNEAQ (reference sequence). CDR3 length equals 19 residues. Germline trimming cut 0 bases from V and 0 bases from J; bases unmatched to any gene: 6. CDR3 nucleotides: TGTGCCAGCAGCTTAGCCGCGGGACAGGGACTCTCTGGGGCCAACGTCCTGACTTTC. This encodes CASSLAAGQGLSGANVLTF.

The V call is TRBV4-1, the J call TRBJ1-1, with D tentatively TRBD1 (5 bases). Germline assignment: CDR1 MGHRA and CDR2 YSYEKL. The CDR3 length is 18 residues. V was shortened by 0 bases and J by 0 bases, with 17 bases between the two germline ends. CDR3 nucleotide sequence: TGCGCCAGCAGCCAAGATAGGCAGGGTTGGGGTATGAACACTGAAGCTTTCTTT. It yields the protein CASSQDRQGWGMNTEAFF.

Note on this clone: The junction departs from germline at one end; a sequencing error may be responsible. The CDR3, as DNA: TGTGCCGGCAGCACAGGGGTTACACGAGGGTACGAGCAGTACTTC. Its protein is CAGSTGVTRGYEQYF. J is TRBJ2-7 and V is TRBV6-1; TRBD1 matches at 7 bases. The CDR3 totals 15 residues. Germline V lookup: CDR1 MNHNS, CDR2 SASEGT.

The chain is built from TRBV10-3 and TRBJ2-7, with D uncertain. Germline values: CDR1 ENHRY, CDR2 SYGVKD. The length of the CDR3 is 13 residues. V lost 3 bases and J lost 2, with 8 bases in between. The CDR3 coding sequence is TGTGCCATCAGTGACAGTGTGACCTACGAGCAGTACTTC. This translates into CAISDSVTYEQYF.

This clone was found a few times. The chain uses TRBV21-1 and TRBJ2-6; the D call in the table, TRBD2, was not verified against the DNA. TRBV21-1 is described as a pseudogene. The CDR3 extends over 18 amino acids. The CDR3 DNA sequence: TGTGCCAGCAGCAGGGTGAGGGTTTCCAGAACAGGGGCCAACGTCCTGACTTTC. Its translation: CASSRVRVSRTGANVLTF.

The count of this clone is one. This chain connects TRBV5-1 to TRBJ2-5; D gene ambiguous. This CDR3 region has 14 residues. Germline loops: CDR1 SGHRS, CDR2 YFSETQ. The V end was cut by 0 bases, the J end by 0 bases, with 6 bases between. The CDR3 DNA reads TGCGCCAGCAGCTTGGTCCTTGACCAAGAGACCCAGTACTTC. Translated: CASSLVLDQETQYF.

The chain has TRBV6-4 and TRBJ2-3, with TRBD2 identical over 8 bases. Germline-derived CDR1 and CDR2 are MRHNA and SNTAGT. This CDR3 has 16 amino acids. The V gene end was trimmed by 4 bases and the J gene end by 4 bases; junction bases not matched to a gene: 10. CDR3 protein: CASSASGTSLADTQYF. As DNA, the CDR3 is TGTGCCAGCAGTGCCTCCGGGACTAGTCTGGCAGATACGCAGTATTTT.

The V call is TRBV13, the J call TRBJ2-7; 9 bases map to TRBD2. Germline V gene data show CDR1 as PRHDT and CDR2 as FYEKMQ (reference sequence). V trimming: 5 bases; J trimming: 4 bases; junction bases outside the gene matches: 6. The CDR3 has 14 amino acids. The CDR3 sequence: CASSGGGGLYEQYF. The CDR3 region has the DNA TGTGCCAGCAGCGGCGGGGGGGGCCTGTACGAGCAGTACTTC. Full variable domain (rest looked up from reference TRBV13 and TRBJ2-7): AAGVIQSPRHLIKEKRETATLKCYPIPRHDTVYWYQQGPGQDPQFLISFYEKMQSDKGSIPDRFSAQQFSDYHSELNMSSLELGDSALYFCASSGGGGLYEQYFGPGTRLTVT.

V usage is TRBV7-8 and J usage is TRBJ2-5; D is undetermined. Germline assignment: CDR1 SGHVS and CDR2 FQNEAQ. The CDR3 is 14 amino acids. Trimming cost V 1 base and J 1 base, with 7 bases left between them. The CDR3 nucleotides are TGTGCCAGCAGCTTAGTACGCAGCCAAGAGACCCAGTACTTC. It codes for CASSLVRSQETQYF.

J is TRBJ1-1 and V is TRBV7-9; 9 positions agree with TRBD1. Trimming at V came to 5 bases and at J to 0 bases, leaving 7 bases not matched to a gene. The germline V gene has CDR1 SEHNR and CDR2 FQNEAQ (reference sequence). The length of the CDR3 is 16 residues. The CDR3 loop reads CASSQLGTGLNTEAFF. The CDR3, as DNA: TGTGCCAGCAGCCAATTAGGGACAGGGCTGAACACTGAAGCTTTCTTT.

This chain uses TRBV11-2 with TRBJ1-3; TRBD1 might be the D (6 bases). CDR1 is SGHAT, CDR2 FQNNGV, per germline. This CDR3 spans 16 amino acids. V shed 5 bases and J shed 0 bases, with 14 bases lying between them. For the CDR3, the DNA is TGTGCCAGCAGCCCGAAACAGGGCATCTCTGGAAACACCATATATTTT. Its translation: CASSPKQGISGNTIYF.

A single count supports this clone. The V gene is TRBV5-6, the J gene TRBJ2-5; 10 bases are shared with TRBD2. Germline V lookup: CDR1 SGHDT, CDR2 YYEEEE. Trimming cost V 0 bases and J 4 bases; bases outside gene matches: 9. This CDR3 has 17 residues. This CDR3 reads CASSLGRLAGVLETQYF. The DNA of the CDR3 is TGTGCCAGCAGCTTGGGCCGCCTAGCGGGAGTACTAGAGACCCAGTACTTC.

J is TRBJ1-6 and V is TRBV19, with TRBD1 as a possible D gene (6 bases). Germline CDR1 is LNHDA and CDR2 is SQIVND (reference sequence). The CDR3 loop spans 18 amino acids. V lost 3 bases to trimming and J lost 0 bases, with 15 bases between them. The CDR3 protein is CASSIPRGLYSYNSPLHF. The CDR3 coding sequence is TGTGCCAGTAGTATCCCCAGGGGTCTATACTCCTATAATTCACCCCTCCACTTT.

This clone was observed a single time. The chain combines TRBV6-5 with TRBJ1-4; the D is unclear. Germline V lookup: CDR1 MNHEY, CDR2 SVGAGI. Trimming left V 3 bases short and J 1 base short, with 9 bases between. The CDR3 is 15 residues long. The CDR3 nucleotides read TGTGCCAGCAGTTATGAGGCTGGAACTAATGAAAAACTGTTTTTT. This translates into CASSYEAGTNEKLFF.

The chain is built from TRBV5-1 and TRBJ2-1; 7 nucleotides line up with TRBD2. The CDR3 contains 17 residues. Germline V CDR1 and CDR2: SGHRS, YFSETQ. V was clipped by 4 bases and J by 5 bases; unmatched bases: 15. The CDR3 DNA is TGCGCCAGCAGCCCGGAAGGTTCCGGGACTATCCACAATGAGCAGTTCTTC. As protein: CASSPEGSGTIHNEQFF.